The 15 T cell receptor beta chains below all came from one sample that was sequenced in a study of blood T cell repertoires in COVID-19. TCRdb's copy holds only in-frame clones and misses some; the assay was immunoSEQ multiplex PCR. The profile shows 450,000 or so clones, over 85% of them singletons. The specimen sequenced was peripheral blood. The receptor source for this set is a young man with COVID-19, enrolled during active disease.

The rearrangement joins TRBV5-6 to TRBJ2-3, with 11 bases fitting TRBD2. CDR3 size: 13 residues. In germline, CDR1 is SGHDT, CDR2 YYEEEE. CDR3 loop: CGASGGNTDTQYF. The CDR3 DNA reads as TGTGGCGCTAGCGGGGGGAACACAGATACGCAGTATTTT.

The chain uses TRBV6-5 and TRBJ2-1, with 10 nucleotides matching TRBD1. Trimming at V came to 9 bases and at J to 7 bases, leaving 9 bases not matched to a gene. There are 14 residues in the CDR3. Germline V lookup: CDR1 MNHEY, CDR2 SVGAGI. The CDR3 sequence is CASTVGQGWNEQFF. CDR3 DNA sequence: TGTGCCAGTACTGTGGGACAGGGGTGGAATGAGCAGTTCTTC.

This chain links TRBV11-2 with TRBJ2-3, with 11 bases aligning to TRBD2. Germline assignment: CDR1 SGHAT and CDR2 FQNNGV. V lost 1 base to trimming and J lost 2 bases; unmatched junction nucleotides: 5. The CDR3 consists of 17 residues. The CDR3 DNA is TGTGCCAGCAGCTTAGTGCCTAGCGGGGGGCCCACAGATACGCAGTATTTT. It yields the protein CASSLVPSGGPTDTQYF.

The chain has TRBV24-1 and TRBJ2-5; a possible D gene is TRBD1 (5 bases). CDR1 and CDR2 (germline): KGHDR, SFDVKD. Between the trimmed V and J ends, which lost 6 bases and 3 bases, there was a span of 7 bases. CDR3 length: 12 amino acids. For the CDR3, the DNA is TGTGCCACCAGTTTAGGGGAAGAGACCCAGTACTTC. This gives the protein CATSLGEETQYF.

The rearrangement joins TRBV6-1 to TRBJ2-1; D gene unclear. Germline V gene lookup returns CDR1 MNHNS and CDR2 SASEGT. The CDR3 has 12 amino acids. With 0 bases removed from V and 7 bases from J, the gap between germline ends came to 4 bases. The CDR3 DNA follows: TGTGCCAGCAGTGAAGCGAGGAATGAGCAGTTCTTC. Amino acid sequence: CASSEARNEQFF.

The V call is TRBV7-9, the J call TRBJ2-1; 7 nucleotides line up with TRBD2. V was pared by 3 bases and J by 5 bases, with 1 base of the junction left unmatched. This CDR3 is 13 amino acids long. Per germline, CDR1 SEHNR and CDR2 FQNEAQ (reference sequence). In DNA form, the CDR3 reads TGTGCCAGCAGCTTCGGACTAGACAATGAGCAGTTCTTC. Protein: CASSFGLDNEQFF.

The rearrangement joins TRBV3-1 (or the pseudogene TRBV3-2) to TRBJ2-7; 9 positions agree with TRBD2. V was clipped by 4 bases and J by 5 bases; unmatched bases: 12. Germline loops: CDR1 LGHDT, CDR2 YNNKEL (reference sequence). The CDR3 has 16 amino acids. CDR3 nucleotide sequence: TGTGCCAGCAGCCGGTTAGCGGGAGCTGGCCGGGACGAGCAGTACTTC. Amino acid sequence: CASSRLAGAGRDEQYF.

This chain links TRBV4-1 with TRBJ2-2; no clear D gene. V lost 0 bases and J lost 9, with 8 bases in between. This CDR3 contains 13 residues. Germline assignment: CDR1 MGHRA and CDR2 YSYEKL. This chain's CDR3 is CASSQDRRRELFF. CDR3 bases: TGCGCCAGCAGCCAAGATAGGAGAAGGGAGCTGTTTTTT.

This chain connects TRBV9 to TRBJ2-1; D remains ambiguous. The CDR3 contains 13 residues. The ends were cut back, 1 base at V and 7 bases at J, with 9 bases in the middle. Germline assignment: CDR1 SGDLS and CDR2 YYNGEE. The DNA of the CDR3 is TGTGCCAGCAGCGTATCGACTGGAAATGAGCAGTTCTTC. As protein: CASSVSTGNEQFF.

This chain links TRBV7-6 with TRBJ2-2; D unresolved. The ends were cut back, 5 bases at V and 1 base at J, with 11 bases in the middle. This CDR3 is built from 15 residues. CDR1 and CDR2 (germline): SGHVS, FNYEAQ. CDR3 residues: CASSNPLKNTGELFF. The CDR3 DNA reads as TGTGCCAGCAGCAATCCTCTAAAGAACACCGGGGAGCTGTTTTTT.

This clone was found a few times. The chain links TRBV19 to TRBJ2-1; TRBD1 agrees at 7 bases. The CDR3 consists of 16 residues. Germline CDR1 is LNHDA and CDR2 is SQIVND (reference sequence). Trimming took 4 bases from V and 2 from J; bases not matched to a gene: 8. The CDR3 protein is CASSTGTDKAYNEQFF. The CDR3 DNA follows: TGTGCCAGTAGTACTGGGACAGATAAAGCCTACAATGAGCAGTTCTTC.

The J gene is TRBJ2-7, the V gene TRBV10-3, with TRBD2 identical over 9 bases. CDR3 size: 15 residues. Germline V gene sequence: CDR1 ENHRY, CDR2 SYGVKD. The ends lost 11 bases at V and 4 bases at J; junction bases unmatched: 15. CDR3 amino acids: CAAQSASGNVYEQYF. The CDR3 DNA reads as TGTGCCGCCCAGTCCGCTAGCGGGAATGTTTACGAGCAGTACTTC.

This chain connects TRBV7-2 to TRBJ2-4; 13 bases fit TRBD2. In germline, CDR1 is SGHTA, CDR2 FQGNSA. Trimming took 4 bases from V and 4 from J; bases not matched to a gene: 7. CDR3 length: 17 residues. The CDR3: CASSSRLAGGTKNIQYF. DNA for the CDR3: TGTGCCAGCAGCTCCCGACTAGCGGGAGGTACAAAAAACATTCAGTACTTC. Complete variable domain (other parts from reference TRBV7-2 and TRBJ2-4): GAGVSQSPSNKVTEKGKDVELRCDPISGHTALYWYRQSLGQGLEFLIYFQGNSAPDKSGLPSDRFSAERTGGSVSTLTIQRTQQEDSAVYLCASSSRLAGGTKNIQYFGAGTRLSVL.

In DNA form, the CDR3 reads TGTGCCAGCAGCTTAAATGTGGGACTAGCGGGGGCCCGAGGGCCCGGGGAGCTGTTTTTT. Translation: CASSLNVGLAGARGPGELFF. The chain couples TRBV7-8 to TRBJ2-2, with TRBD2 matching 14 bases. CDR1 is SGHVS, CDR2 FQNEAQ, per germline. After removal of 2 bases from V and 6 bases from J, the junction contained 14 bases not matched to a gene. The CDR3 spans 20 residues.

The CDR3 region is CASEWGGRNQPQHF. In DNA, the CDR3 is TGTGCCAGTGAATGGGGGGGTCGCAATCAGCCCCAGCATTTT. The rearrangement joins TRBV6-5 to TRBJ1-5, with D perhaps TRBD1 (5 bases). The germline CDR1 and CDR2 sequences are MNHEY and SVGAGI. Trimming pared 9 bases from V and 2 bases from J, leaving 14 bases between. There are 14 residues in the CDR3.